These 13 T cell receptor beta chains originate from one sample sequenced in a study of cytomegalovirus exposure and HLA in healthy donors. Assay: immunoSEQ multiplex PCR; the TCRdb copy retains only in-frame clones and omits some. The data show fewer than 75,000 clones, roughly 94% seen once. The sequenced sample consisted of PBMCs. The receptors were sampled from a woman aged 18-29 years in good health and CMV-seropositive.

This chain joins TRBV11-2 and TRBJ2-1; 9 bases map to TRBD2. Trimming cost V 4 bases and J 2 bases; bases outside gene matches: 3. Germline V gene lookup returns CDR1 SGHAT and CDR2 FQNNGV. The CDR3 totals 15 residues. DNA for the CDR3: TGTGCCAGCAGCTCAGTAGCGGGGGCCTACAATGAGCAGTTCTTC. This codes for CASSSVAGAYNEQFF.

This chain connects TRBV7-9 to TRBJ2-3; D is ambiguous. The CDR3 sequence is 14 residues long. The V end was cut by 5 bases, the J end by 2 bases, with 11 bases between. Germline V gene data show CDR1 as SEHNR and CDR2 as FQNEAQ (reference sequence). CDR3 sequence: CASSIRSFTDTQYF. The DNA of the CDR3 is TGTGCCAGCAGCATCAGGTCCTTCACAGATACGCAGTATTTT.

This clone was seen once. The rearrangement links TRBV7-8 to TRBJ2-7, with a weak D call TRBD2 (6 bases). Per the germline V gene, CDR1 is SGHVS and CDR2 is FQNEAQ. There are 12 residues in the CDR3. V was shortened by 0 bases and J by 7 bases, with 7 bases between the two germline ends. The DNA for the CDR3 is TGTGCCAGCAGCTTAGCGGCGGGGGAGCAGTACTTC. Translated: CASSLAAGEQYF.

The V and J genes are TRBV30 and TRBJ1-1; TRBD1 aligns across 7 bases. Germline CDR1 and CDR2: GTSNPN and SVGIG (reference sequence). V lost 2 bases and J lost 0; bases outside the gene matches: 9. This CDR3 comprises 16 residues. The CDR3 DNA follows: TGTGCCTGGAGTCTGGGACAGAGGAGGCTGAACACTGAAGCTTTCTTT. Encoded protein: CAWSLGQRRLNTEAFF.

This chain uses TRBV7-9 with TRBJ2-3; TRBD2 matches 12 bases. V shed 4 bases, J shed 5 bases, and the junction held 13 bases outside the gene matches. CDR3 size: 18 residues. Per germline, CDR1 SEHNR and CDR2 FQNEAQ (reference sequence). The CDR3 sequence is CASSSPSSGRAYKDTQYF. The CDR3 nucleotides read TGTGCCAGCAGCTCCCCATCTAGCGGGAGGGCATATAAAGATACGCAGTATTTT. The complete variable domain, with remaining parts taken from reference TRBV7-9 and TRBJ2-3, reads DTGVSQNPRHKITKRGQNVTFRCDPISEHNRLYWYRQTLGQGPEFLTYFQNEAQLEKSRLLSDRFSAERPKGSFSTLEIQRTEQGDSAMYLCASSSPSSGRAYKDTQYFGPGTRLTVL.

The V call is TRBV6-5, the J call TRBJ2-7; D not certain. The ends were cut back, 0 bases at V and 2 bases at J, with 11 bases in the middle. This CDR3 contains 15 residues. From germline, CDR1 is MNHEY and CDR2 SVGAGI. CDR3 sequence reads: CASSYSTSVAYEQYF. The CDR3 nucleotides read TGTGCCAGCAGTTACTCGACCAGCGTTGCCTACGAGCAGTACTTC.

This chain's CDR3 is CATGLRQGINQPQHF. The CDR3 DNA reads as TGTGCCACCGGGCTTAGACAGGGAATAAACCAGCCCCAGCATTTT. The J gene is TRBJ1-5, the V gene TRBV15; 7 positions agree with TRBD1. Losses at the gene ends were 8 bases for V and 7 bases for J; bases not matched to a gene: 14. Germline CDR1 LNHNV, CDR2 YYDKDF (reference sequence). This CDR3 has 15 amino acids.

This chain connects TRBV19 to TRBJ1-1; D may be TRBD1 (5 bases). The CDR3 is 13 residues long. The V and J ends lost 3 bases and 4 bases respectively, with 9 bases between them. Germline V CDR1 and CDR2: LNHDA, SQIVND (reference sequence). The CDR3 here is CASSMWGGTEAFF. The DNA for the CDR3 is TGTGCCAGTAGTATGTGGGGCGGCACTGAAGCTTTCTTT.

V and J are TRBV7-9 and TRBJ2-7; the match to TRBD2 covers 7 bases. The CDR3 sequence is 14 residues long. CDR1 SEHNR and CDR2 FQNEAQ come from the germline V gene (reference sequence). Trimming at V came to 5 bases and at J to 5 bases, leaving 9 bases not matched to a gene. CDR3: CASSPIRAGDEQYF. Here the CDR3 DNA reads TGTGCCAGCAGCCCCATCCGCGCGGGGGACGAGCAGTACTTC.

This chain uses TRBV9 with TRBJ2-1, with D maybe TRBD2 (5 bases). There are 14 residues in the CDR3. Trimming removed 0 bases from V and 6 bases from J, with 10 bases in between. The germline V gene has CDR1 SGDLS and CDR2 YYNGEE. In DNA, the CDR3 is TGTGCCAGCAGCGTAGGAGGGTGGGGCAATGAGCAGTTCTTC. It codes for CASSVGGWGNEQFF.

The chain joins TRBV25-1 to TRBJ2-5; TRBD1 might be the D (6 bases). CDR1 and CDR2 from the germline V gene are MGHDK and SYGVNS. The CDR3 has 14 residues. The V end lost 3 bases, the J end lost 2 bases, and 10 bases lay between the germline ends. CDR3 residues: CASSDRTAQETQYF. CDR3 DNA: TGTGCCAGCAGTGACCGGACAGCTCAAGAGACCCAGTACTTC.

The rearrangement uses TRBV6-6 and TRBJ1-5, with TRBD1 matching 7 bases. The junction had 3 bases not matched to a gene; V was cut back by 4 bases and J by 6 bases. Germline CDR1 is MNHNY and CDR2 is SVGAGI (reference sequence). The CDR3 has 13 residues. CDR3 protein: CASSSRGSQPQHF. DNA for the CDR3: TGTGCCAGCAGTTCCAGGGGGAGTCAGCCCCAGCATTTT.

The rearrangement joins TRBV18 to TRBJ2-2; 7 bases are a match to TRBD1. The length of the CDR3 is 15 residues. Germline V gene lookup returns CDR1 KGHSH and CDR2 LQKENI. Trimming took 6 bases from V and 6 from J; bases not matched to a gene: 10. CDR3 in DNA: TGTGCCAGCTCCCCGGGACAGCAAGGGGCCGGGGAGCTGTTTTTT. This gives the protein CASSPGQQGAGELFF.